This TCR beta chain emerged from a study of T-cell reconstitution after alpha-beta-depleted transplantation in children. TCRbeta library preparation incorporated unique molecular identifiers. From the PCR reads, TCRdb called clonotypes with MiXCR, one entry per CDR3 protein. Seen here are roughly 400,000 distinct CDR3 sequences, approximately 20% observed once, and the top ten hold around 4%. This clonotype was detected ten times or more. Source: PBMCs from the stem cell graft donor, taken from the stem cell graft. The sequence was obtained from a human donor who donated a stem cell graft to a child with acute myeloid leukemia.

CDR3 DNA sequence: TGTGCCATCAGTCCGGACAACAATCAGCCCCAGCATTTT. Translating gives CAISPDNNQPQHF. This chain joins TRBV10-3 and TRBJ1-5; D is possibly TRBD1 (5 bases). The germline gives CDR1 ENHRY, CDR2 SYGVKD. The CDR3 covers 13 residues. The V gene lost 5 bases and the J gene lost 3 bases, with 8 bases spanning the gap.